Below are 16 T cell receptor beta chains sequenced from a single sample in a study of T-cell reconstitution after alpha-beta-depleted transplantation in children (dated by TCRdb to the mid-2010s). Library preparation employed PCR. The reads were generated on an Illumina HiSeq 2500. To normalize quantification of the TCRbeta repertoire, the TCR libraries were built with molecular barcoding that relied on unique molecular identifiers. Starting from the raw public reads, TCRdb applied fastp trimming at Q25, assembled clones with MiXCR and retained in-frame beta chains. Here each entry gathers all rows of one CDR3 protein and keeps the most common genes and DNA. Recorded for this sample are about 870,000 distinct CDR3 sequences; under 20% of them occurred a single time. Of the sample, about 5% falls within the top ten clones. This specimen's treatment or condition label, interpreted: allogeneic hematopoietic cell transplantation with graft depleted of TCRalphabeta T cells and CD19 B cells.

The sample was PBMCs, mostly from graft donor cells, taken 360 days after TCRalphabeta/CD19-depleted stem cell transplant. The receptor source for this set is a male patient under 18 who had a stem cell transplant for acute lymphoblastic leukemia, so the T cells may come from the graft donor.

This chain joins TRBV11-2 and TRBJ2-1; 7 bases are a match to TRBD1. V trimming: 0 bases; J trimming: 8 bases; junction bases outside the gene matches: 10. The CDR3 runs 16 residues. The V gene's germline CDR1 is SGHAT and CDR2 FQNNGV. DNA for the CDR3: TGTGCCAGCAGCTTAGATCGGCTCCAGGGGGTCCATGAGCAGTTCTTC. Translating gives CASSLDRLQGVHEQFF.

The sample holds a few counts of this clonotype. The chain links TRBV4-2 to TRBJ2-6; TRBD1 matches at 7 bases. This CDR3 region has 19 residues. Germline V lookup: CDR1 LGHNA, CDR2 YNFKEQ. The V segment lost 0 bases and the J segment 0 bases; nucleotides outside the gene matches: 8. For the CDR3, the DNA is TGTGCCAGCAGCCAAGAGGTCAGGGGGTGGGACTCTGGGGCCAACGTCCTGACTTTC. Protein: CASSQEVRGWDSGANVLTF.

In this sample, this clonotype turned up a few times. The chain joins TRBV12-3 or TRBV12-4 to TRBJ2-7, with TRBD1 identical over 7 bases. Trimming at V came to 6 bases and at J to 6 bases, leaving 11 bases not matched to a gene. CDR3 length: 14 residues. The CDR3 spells CASRRKQGSGEQYF. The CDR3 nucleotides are TGTGCCAGCAGGAGAAAACAGGGGTCTGGCGAGCAGTACTTC.

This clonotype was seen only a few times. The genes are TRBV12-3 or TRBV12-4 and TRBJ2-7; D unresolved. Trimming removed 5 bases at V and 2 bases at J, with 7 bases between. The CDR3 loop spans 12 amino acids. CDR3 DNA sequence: TGTGCCAGCAGTACCTTTCCCTACGAGCAGTACTTC. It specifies CASSTFPYEQYF.

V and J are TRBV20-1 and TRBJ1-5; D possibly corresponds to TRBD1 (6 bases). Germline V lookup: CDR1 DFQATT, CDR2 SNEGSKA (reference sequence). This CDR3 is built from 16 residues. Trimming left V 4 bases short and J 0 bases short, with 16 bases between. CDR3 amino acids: CSATNRVAHSNQPQHF. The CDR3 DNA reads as TGCAGTGCTACCAACAGGGTTGCACATAGCAATCAGCCCCAGCATTTT.

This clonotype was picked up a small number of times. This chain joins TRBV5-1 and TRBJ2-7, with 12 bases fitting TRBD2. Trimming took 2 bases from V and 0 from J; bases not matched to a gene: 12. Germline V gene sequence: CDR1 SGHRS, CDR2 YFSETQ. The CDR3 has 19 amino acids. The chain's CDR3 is CASSFPRTSGERSSYEQYF. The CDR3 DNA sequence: TGCGCCAGCAGCTTCCCCCGGACTAGCGGGGAAAGGAGCTCCTACGAGCAGTACTTC.

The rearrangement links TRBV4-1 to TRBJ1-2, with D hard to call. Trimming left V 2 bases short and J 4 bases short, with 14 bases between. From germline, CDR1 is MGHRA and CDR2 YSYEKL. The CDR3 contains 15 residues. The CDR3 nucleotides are TGCGCCAGCAGCCAACTACCAGGAATACCCTATGGCTACACCTTC. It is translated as CASSQLPGIPYGYTF.

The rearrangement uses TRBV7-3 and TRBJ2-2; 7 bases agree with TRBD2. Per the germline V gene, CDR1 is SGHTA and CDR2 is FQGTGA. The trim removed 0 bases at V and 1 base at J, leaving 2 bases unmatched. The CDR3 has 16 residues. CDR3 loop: CASSLTPGGNTGELFF. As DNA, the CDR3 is TGTGCCAGCAGCTTAACTCCGGGAGGGAACACCGGGGAGCTGTTTTTT.

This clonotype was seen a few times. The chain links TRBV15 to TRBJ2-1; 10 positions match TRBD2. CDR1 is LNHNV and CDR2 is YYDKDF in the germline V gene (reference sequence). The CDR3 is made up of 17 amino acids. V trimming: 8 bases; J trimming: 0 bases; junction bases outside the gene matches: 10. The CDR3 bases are TGTGCCACCCTGGGCATAGCGGGAGGTAGCTCCTACAATGAGCAGTTCTTC. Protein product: CATLGIAGGSSYNEQFF.

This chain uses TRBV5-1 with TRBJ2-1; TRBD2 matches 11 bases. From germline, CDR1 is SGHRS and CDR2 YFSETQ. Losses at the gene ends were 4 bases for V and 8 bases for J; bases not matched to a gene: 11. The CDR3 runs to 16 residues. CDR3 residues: CASSVILAGDVDEQFF. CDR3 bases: TGCGCCAGCAGCGTAATACTAGCGGGAGATGTCGATGAGCAGTTCTTC. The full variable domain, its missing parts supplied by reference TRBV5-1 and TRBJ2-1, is KAGVTQTPRYLIKTRGQQVTLSCSPISGHRSVSWYQQTPGQGLQFLFEYFSETQRNKGNFPGRFSGRQFSNSRSEMNVSTLELGDSALYLCASSVILAGDVDEQFFGPGTRLTVL.

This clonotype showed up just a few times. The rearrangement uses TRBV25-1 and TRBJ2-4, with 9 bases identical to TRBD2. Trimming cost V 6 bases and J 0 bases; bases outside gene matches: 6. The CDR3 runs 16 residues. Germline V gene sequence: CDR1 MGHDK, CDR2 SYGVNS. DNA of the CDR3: TGTGCCAGCAGAACCGGGACTAGCTTAGCCAAAAACATTCAGTACTTC. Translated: CASRTGTSLAKNIQYF.

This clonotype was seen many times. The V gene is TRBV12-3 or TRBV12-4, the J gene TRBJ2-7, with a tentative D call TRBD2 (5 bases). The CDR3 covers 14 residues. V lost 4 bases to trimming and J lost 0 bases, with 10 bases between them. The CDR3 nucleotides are TGTGCCAGCAGTTCCCCCAGCGGCTCCTACGAGCAGTACTTC. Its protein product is CASSSPSGSYEQYF.

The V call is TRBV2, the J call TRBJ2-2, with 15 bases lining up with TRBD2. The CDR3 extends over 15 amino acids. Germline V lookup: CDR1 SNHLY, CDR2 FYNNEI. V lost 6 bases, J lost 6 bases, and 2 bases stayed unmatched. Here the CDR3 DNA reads TGTGCCAGCAGCAGGACTAGCGGGAGGGCCGGGGAGCTGTTTTTT. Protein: CASSRTSGRAGELFF.

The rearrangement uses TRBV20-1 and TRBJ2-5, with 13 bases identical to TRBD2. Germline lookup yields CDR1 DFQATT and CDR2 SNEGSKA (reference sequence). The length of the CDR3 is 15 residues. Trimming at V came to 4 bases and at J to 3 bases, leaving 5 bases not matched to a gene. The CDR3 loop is CSAKTSGRAEETQYF. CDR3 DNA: TGCAGTGCTAAAACTAGCGGGAGGGCCGAAGAGACCCAGTACTTC.

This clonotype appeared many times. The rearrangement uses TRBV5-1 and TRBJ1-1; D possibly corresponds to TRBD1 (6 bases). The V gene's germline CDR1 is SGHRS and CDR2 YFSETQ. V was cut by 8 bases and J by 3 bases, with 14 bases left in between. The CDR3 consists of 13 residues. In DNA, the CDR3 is TGCGCCAGTATGGGGGCCTCGCACACTGAAGCTTTCTTT. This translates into CASMGASHTEAFF.

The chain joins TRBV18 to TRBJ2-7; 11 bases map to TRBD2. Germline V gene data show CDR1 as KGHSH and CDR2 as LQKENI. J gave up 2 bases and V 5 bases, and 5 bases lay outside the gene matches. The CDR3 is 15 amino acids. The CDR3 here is CASSRLAGRTYEQYF. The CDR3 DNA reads TGTGCCAGCTCAAGACTAGCGGGACGTACCTACGAGCAGTACTTC.